Below, 26 T cell receptor beta chains from the same sample are listed, as sequenced in a study of blood T cells in healthy people across ages. Sample-barcoded 5' priming and a J-beta primer mix drove a second PCR of about 7 to 11 cycles. A single record per CDR3 protein comes from TCRdb applying MiXCR to the 5' RACE reads. Here the sample spans 630,000 or so distinct CDR3 sequences, about 30% being singletons. The sequenced sample was blood. The receptors stem from a woman aged 80 or older in good health.

On this clonotype: This clone may be a read error of a much larger clone one base away. The J gene is TRBJ2-7, the V gene TRBV9; TRBD1 matches at 9 bases. The CDR3 has 16 amino acids. The germline V gene has CDR1 SGDLS and CDR2 YYNGEE. The CDR3 protein is CANSVAGTGIDYEQYF. CDR3 sequence (DNA): TGTGCCAACAGCGTTGCCGGGACAGGGATCGACTACGAGCAGTACTTC.

This clonotype was counted ten times or more. The rearrangement links TRBV6-2 or TRBV6-3 to TRBJ2-5, with D unresolved. This CDR3 spans 13 amino acids. Deletions cut 6 bases from V and 4 bases from J, with 12 bases between. The V gene's germline CDR1 is MNHEY and CDR2 SVGEGT. The CDR3 protein is CASSPDPRETQYF. The CDR3 DNA follows: TGTGCCAGCAGCCCCGACCCCCGAGAGACCCAGTACTTC.

This clonotype was found many times. The rearrangement uses TRBV29-1 and TRBJ1-1; D gene uncertain. Trimming shortened V by 0 bases and J by 7 bases, and 12 bases separated the two germline ends. The length of the CDR3 is 13 residues. In germline, CDR1 is SQVTM, CDR2 ANQGSEA. The CDR3 spells CSVEEAGLGEAFF. DNA for the CDR3: TGCAGCGTTGAAGAAGCAGGCCTCGGTGAAGCTTTCTTT.

CDR3 nucleotide sequence: TGTGCCAGCACCTCGGACCGGGACTATGGCACAGATACGCAGTATTTT. It yields the protein CASTSDRDYGTDTQYF. J is TRBJ2-3 and V is TRBV12-3 or TRBV12-4; 7 bases line up with TRBD2. Trimming removed 7 bases from V and 1 base from J; junction bases left unmatched: 11. This CDR3 has 16 amino acids.

There are many counts of this clonotype. The chain carries TRBV7-9 and TRBJ2-1; D possibly matches TRBD1 or TRBD2 (5 bases each). The germline V gene encodes CDR1 SEHNR and CDR2 FQNEAQ (reference sequence). The CDR3 runs to 14 residues. V shed 6 bases and J shed 8 bases, with 17 bases lying between them. The CDR3 nucleotides are TGTGCCAGCAGTTCCGGGACCCCGCCGGATGAGCAGTTCTTC. Residues: CASSSGTPPDEQFF.

This clonotype has at least ten counts. This chain links TRBV6-5 with TRBJ2-1; TRBD2 aligns across 10 bases. Germline V gives CDR1 MNHEY, CDR2 SVGAGI. The ends lost 0 bases at V and 6 bases at J; junction bases unmatched: 2. The CDR3 loop spans 15 amino acids. The CDR3 here is CASSYSSGGGNEQFF. CDR3 nucleotide sequence: TGTGCCAGCAGTTACTCAAGCGGGGGGGGCAATGAGCAGTTCTTC.

The chain recombines TRBV28 with TRBJ1-1, with TRBD1 as a possible D gene (5 bases). CDR3 length: 14 residues. Germline CDR1 MDHEN, CDR2 SYDVKM. Between the trimmed V and J ends, which lost 6 bases and 6 bases, there was a span of 17 bases. The CDR3 sequence is CASRIRAGSSEAFF. The CDR3 coding sequence is TGTGCCAGCAGGATTCGCGCAGGGAGCTCTGAAGCTTTCTTT.

This clonotype showed up many times. V usage is TRBV11-2 and J usage is TRBJ2-7; the D is unclear. V was cut by 2 bases and J by 2 bases, with 4 bases left in between. Germline assignment: CDR1 SGHAT and CDR2 FQNNGV. The CDR3 sequence is 12 residues long. This CDR3 reads CASSLSTYEQYF. The DNA for the CDR3 is TGTGCCAGCAGCTTATCCACCTACGAGCAGTACTTC.

This clonotype was observed a few times. J is TRBJ1-1 and V is TRBV6-6, with 7 positions matching TRBD1. Germline lookup yields CDR1 MNHNY and CDR2 SVGAGI (reference sequence). CDR3 length equals 14 residues. V shed 6 bases and J 1 base; nucleotides not matched to a gene: 5. As DNA, the CDR3 is TGTGCCAGCAGATTACAGGGGCCGAACACTGAAGCTTTCTTT. As protein: CASRLQGPNTEAFF.

At least ten counts were recorded for this clonotype. The chain carries TRBV6-5 and TRBJ1-2, with 9 bases that match TRBD1. V gave up 5 bases and J gave up 8 bases; unmatched junction bases: 6. There are 13 residues in the CDR3. Germline CDR1 and CDR2: MNHEY and SVGAGI. The CDR3 nucleotides read TGTGCCAGCAGTCACCGGGACAGGGACGGCTACACCTTC. Encoded protein: CASSHRDRDGYTF.

This clonotype has a handful of counts. A much bigger clone sits one base away, suggesting this may be a read error. The J gene is TRBJ2-1, the V gene TRBV12-3 or TRBV12-4; 7 positions match TRBD1. V was pared by 7 bases and J by 1 base, with 13 bases of the junction left unmatched. The CDR3 is 17 residues long. The CDR3 DNA is TGTGCCAGCAACTCACCTCAGGGGGTTCGTTCCTACAATGAGCAGTTCTTC. Its protein is CASNSPQGVRSYNEQFF.

The chain uses TRBV5-1 and TRBJ1-1; unclear D gene. Germline CDR1 and CDR2: SGHRS and YFSETQ. The CDR3 sequence is 17 residues long. Trimming removed 4 bases from V and 4 bases from J, with 23 bases in between. This CDR3 is CASSPASLGVASTEAFF. The CDR3 coding sequence is TGCGCCAGCAGCCCTGCTTCCCTCGGGGTTGCTAGCACTGAAGCTTTCTTT.

The gene calls are TRBV4-2 and TRBJ2-1; D gene uncertain. Germline V lookup: CDR1 LGHNA, CDR2 YNFKEQ. This CDR3 contains 16 residues. Trimming pared 5 bases from V and 0 bases from J, leaving 14 bases between. The CDR3 loop reads CASSNPGGSSYNEQFF. The CDR3, as DNA: TGTGCCAGCAGCAACCCTGGCGGTAGCTCCTACAATGAGCAGTTCTTC.

The table lists this clonotype with a few counts. The genes are TRBV20-1 and TRBJ1-4; TRBD1 aligns across 8 bases. This CDR3 has 13 amino acids. The V gene end was trimmed by 4 bases and the J gene end by 7 bases; junction bases not matched to a gene: 5. CDR1 DFQATT and CDR2 SNEGSKA come from the germline V gene (reference sequence). The CDR3, as DNA: TGCAGTGCTACCAGGGGGCGTTCTGAAAAACTGTTTTTT. Its translation: CSATRGRSEKLFF.

This chain joins TRBV6-6 and TRBJ1-2, with D possibly matching TRBD1 (6 bases). The CDR3 is 12 amino acids. The germline V gene encodes CDR1 MNHNY and CDR2 SVGAGI (reference sequence). Trimming took off 2 bases at V and 8 bases at J, with 9 bases between the two ends. The CDR3 sequence is CASSYDRFGYTF. The CDR3, as DNA: TGTGCCAGCAGTTACGACAGGTTCGGCTACACCTTC.

This clonotype showed up just a few times. V usage is TRBV19 and J usage is TRBJ2-1, with 7 bases matching TRBD2. The CDR3 contains 13 residues. Germline V CDR1 and CDR2: LNHDA, SQIVND (reference sequence). The trim removed 8 bases at V and 9 bases at J, leaving 10 bases unmatched. CDR3 sequence (DNA): TGTGCCAGTGGTCAGAATGGGGGGGGTGAGCAGTTCTTC. It translates to CASGQNGGGEQFF.

The genes are TRBV5-1 and TRBJ2-1, with 8 bases matching TRBD1. This CDR3 region has 15 residues. Germline CDR1 is SGHRS and CDR2 is YFSETQ. With V trimmed by 0 bases and J by 7 bases, 6 bases remained unmatched. The CDR3 nucleotides read TGCGCCAGCAGCTTGGTGGGGACAGGAGGTAATGAGCAGTTCTTC. Encoded protein: CASSLVGTGGNEQFF.

This clonotype was found a few times. The CDR3: CASSPSGARTEAFF. The CDR3 coding sequence is TGTGCCAGCAGTCCATCGGGGGCGCGAACTGAAGCTTTCTTT. The chain couples TRBV6-6 to TRBJ1-1, with D possibly TRBD1 on 6 matching bases. The CDR3 is 14 residues long. Trimming took 5 bases from V and 5 from J, leaving 15 bases between them. The germline V gene has CDR1 MNHNY and CDR2 SVGAGI (reference sequence).

The chain combines TRBV2 with TRBJ1-5; D not certain. V lost 6 bases, J lost 3 bases, and 6 bases lay in between. The CDR3 sequence is 12 residues long. Germline values: CDR1 SNHLY, CDR2 FYNNEI. Written as DNA, the CDR3 is TGTGCCAGCAGGGGGAACAATCAGCCCCAGCATTTT. Its translation: CASRGNNQPQHF.

This clonotype appeared a few times. The V gene is TRBV20-1, the J gene TRBJ1-5; a weak D match, TRBD1 (5 bases). The germline gives CDR1 DFQATT, CDR2 SNEGSKA (reference sequence). V lost 5 bases to trimming and J lost 4 bases, with 15 bases between them. The CDR3 extends over 14 amino acids. CDR3 loop: CSAPDSALNQPQHF. CDR3 nucleotides: TGCAGTGCTCCTGACAGCGCATTGAATCAGCCCCAGCATTTT.

As to this clonotype: This may be a read error: a much more frequent sequence differs by one nucleotide. This chain joins TRBV20-1 and TRBJ1-2, with 7 bases that match TRBD1. The germline V gene encodes CDR1 DFQATT and CDR2 SNEGSKA (reference sequence). The CDR3 length is 14 residues. Trimming removed 1 base from V and 5 bases from J; junction bases left unmatched: 7. CDR3 nucleotide sequence: TGCAGTGCTAGAGCCGCCAGGGGGGGTTATGGCTACACCTTC. Translating gives CSARAARGGYGYTF.

Regarding this clonotype: A much larger clone differs by one base, so this may be a read error. The chain uses TRBV6-1 and TRBJ2-4; D uncertain. This CDR3 comprises 15 residues. V was shortened by 5 bases and J by 13 bases, with 24 bases between the two germline ends. Per the germline V gene, CDR1 is MNHNS and CDR2 is SASEGT. The CDR3, as DNA: TGTGCCAGCAGTCCGATCTCGAGAACAGCCTCTGAGCAGTACTTC. Its translation is CASSPISRTASEQYF.

CDR3 loop: CSARRIENYEQYF. DNA for the CDR3: TGCAGTGCTAGACGAATTGAAAACTACGAGCAGTACTTC. The V call is TRBV20-1, the J call TRBJ2-7; D not resolved. Trimming stripped 2 bases from V and 3 bases from J, with 11 bases between. Germline assignment: CDR1 DFQATT and CDR2 SNEGSKA (reference sequence). The CDR3 contains 13 residues.

The CDR3 loop is CASSPGQFGQPQHF. The CDR3 region has the DNA TGTGCCAGCAGTCCGGGACAGTTTGGTCAGCCCCAGCATTTT. This chain links TRBV6-2 or TRBV6-3 with TRBJ1-5, with 7 bases matching TRBD1. V lost 5 bases, J lost 6 bases, and 7 bases stayed unmatched. The CDR3 loop spans 14 amino acids. Germline CDR1 and CDR2: MNHEY and SVGEGT.

The sample holds many counts of this clonotype. J is TRBJ2-7 and V is TRBV2; unclear D gene. V gave up 2 bases and J gave up 9 bases, with 8 bases separating them. The CDR3 extends over 11 amino acids. The germline gives CDR1 SNHLY, CDR2 FYNNEI. CDR3 bases: TGTGCCAGCAGTGAAAATGGCGGGCAGTACTTC. Its translation: CASSENGGQYF.

The sample holds a few counts of this clonotype. V usage is TRBV7-9 and J usage is TRBJ1-1; D may be TRBD1 (6 bases). Trimming took off 2 bases at V and 7 bases at J, with 14 bases between the two ends. The CDR3 covers 14 residues. In germline, CDR1 is SEHNR, CDR2 FQNEAQ (reference sequence). The CDR3 here is CASSLLQGRIEAFF. The CDR3 nucleotides read TGTGCCAGCAGCTTATTACAGGGTAGGATTGAAGCTTTCTTT.